This T cell receptor beta chain emerged from a study of cytomegalovirus exposure and HLA in healthy donors. Study as a whole: Around 89 million unique TCRs from HLA-typed donors made up an early data release.

Primers included in the PCR were 60 Vbeta and 13 Jbeta primers. The data were produced by immunoSEQ multiplex PCR, yet TCRdb's version contains in-frame clones alone and is incomplete. The repertoire has more than 150,000 clones, roughly 82% of them found once; the top ten carry more than 1.5%. This clone was recorded a few times. Source material: PBMCs. This TCR derives from a man between 35 and 55 years old in good health and CMV-seronegative.

The CDR3 nucleotides read TGCGCCAGCAGCTTGGTAACCAGGTATAGTTCCGGGCAGTTCTTC. Residues: CASSLVTRYSSGQFF. This chain links TRBV5-1 with TRBJ2-1; D is unresolved. Trimming cost V 0 bases and J 12 bases, with 19 bases left between them. The CDR3 consists of 15 residues. Germline V gene data show CDR1 as SGHRS and CDR2 as YFSETQ.